Listed below are T cell receptor beta chains from one sample, sequenced in a study of shared clonotypes between healthy human individuals. Data came from immunoSEQ multiplex PCR; TCRdb stores just in-frame clones and leaves some out. The sample lists about 2 million clones; about 95% were seen once. The material sequenced was naive CD8+ T cells sorted from blood. These receptors were obtained from a man in his late teens or twenties in good health. CDR3s include the opening cysteine and the closing phenylalanine or tryptophan. The D gene is left open where the match is weak. Rows may omit the clone size; those that give it use once, few, many or a size class.

J gene | clone size | D gene | V gene | CDR3 protein | CDR3 DNA
TRBJ1-6 | few | - | TRBV6-5 | CASSYSQTSSPLHF | TGTGCCAGCAGTTACTCACAAACGAGTTCACCCCTCCACTTT
TRBJ2-7 | - | - | TRBV6-5 | CASSTSRNYEQYF | TGTGCCAGCAGTACCTCACGAAACTACGAGCAGTACTTC
TRBJ2-5 | - | - | TRBV7-9 | CASSLAPQGVLQETQYF | TGTGCCAGCAGCTTAGCACCTCAGGGAGTACTACAAGAGACCCAGTACTTC
TRBJ2-7 | - | - | TRBV13 | CASSLGLPYEQYF | TGTGCCAGCAGCTTAGGCCTTCCCTACGAGCAGTACTTC
TRBJ2-1 | - | TRBD2 | TRBV6-5 | CASSSAGEFNWNEQFF | TGTGCCAGCAGTTCAGCGGGAGAATTTAATTGGAATGAGCAGTTCTTC
TRBJ2-7 | - | - | TRBV30 | CALTAVSYEQYF | TGTGCCTTGACAGCGGTCTCCTACGAGCAGTACTTC
TRBJ1-1 | - | - | TRBV18 | CASSPPAESATSAKAFF | TGTGCCAGCTCACCACCGGCGGAGTCGGCTACTTCTGCTAAAGCTTTCTTT
TRBJ2-3 | - | - | TRBV5-4 | CASSLWVTDTQYF | TGTGCCAGCAGCTTGTGGGTCACAGATACGCAGTATTTT
TRBJ2-7 | - | TRBD2 | TRBV5-6 | CASSYSGSPHEQYF | TGTGCCAGCAGCTACAGCGGGAGCCCCCACGAGCAGTACTTC
TRBJ2-7 | - | - | TRBV7-8 | CASSLDVGGSYEQYF | TGTGCCAGCAGCTTAGACGTTGGGGGTTCCTACGAGCAGTACTTC
TRBJ2-1 | - | - | TRBV2 | CASSEAGTLNWSSYNEQFF | TGTGCCAGCAGTGAAGCGGGTACCCTTAACTGGAGCTCCTACAATGAGCAGTTCTTC
TRBJ2-2 | - | - | TRBV6-6 | CASSLSGGELFF | TGTGCCAGCAGTCTCTCCGGCGGGGAGCTGTTTTTT
TRBJ1-1 | - | - | TRBV4-3 | CASSPGIVDTEAFF | TGCGCCAGCAGCCCGGGAATTGTGGACACTGAAGCTTTCTTT
TRBJ1-1 | - | - | TRBV9 | CASKSAANTEAFF | TGTGCCAGCAAGTCGGCGGCGAACACTGAAGCTTTCTTT
TRBJ2-7 | - | - | TRBV13 | CASSLENEQYF | TGTGCCAGCAGCTTAGAGAACGAGCAGTACTTC
TRBJ2-7 | - | - | TRBV30 | CAWSLGPYEQYF | TGTGCCTGGAGTTTGGGACCCTACGAGCAGTACTTC
TRBJ2-5 | - | TRBD2 | TRBV7-8 | CASSSAGGPVVETQYF | TGTGCCAGCAGCTCAGCGGGGGGGCCGGTAGTAGAGACCCAGTACTTC
TRBJ2-7 | - | - | TRBV4-1 | CASSPGLAYEQYF | TGCGCCAGCAGCCCCGGACTGGCCTACGAGCAGTACTTC
TRBJ2-7 | - | - | TRBV5-4 | CASSYGSSYEQYF | TGTGCCAGCAGCTATGGCAGCTCCTACGAGCAGTACTTC
TRBJ1-5 | - | - | TRBV7-9 | CASSLVEGQPQHF | TGTGCCAGCAGCTTGGTCGAGGGTCAGCCCCAGCATTTT
TRBJ2-1 | - | - | TRBV27 | CASSPGLTPNNEQFF | TGTGCCAGCAGTCCCGGACTTACGCCTAACAATGAGCAGTTCTTC
TRBJ2-3 | - | TRBD1 | TRBV27 | CASSLRDRGSDTQYF | TGTGCCAGCAGTTTACGGGACAGGGGGTCGGATACGCAGTATTTT
TRBJ1-4 | - | - | TRBV5-1 | CASSRDGPYEKLFF | TGCGCCAGCAGTCGAGACGGGCCTTATGAAAAACTGTTTTTT
TRBJ1-5 | - | - | TRBV28 | CASSLRDTISQPQHF | TGTGCCAGCAGTTTACGGGACACCATAAGTCAGCCCCAGCATTTT
TRBJ2-3 | - | TRBD2 | TRBV19 | CASSIYTGGYTHTDTQYF | TGTGCCAGTAGTATCTATACGGGGGGATACACACACACAGATACGCAGTATTTT
TRBJ1-1 | once | - | TRBV6-1 | CASSDRFTGLNTEAFF | TGTGCCAGCAGTGATCGATTTACAGGCCTGAACACTGAAGCTTTCTTT
TRBJ1-3 | - | - | TRBV19 | CASIGGNTIYF | TGTGCATCAATAGGGGGAAACACCATATATTTT
TRBJ2-5 | - | - | TRBV7-9 | CASSLGGIGVQETQYF | TGTGCCAGCAGCTTAGGAGGCATCGGGGTCCAAGAGACCCAGTACTTC
TRBJ1-2 | - | - | TRBV29-1 | CSVDAWDDNAFYGYTF | TGCAGCGTTGATGCCTGGGACGACAACGCGTTCTATGGCTACACCTTC
TRBJ1-2 | - | - | TRBV6-1 | CASSASLFYGYTF | TGTGCCAGCAGTGCTAGCCTTTTCTATGGCTACACCTTC
TRBJ2-7 | once | - | TRBV7-8 | CASSPEWPGASYEQYF | TGTGCCAGCAGCCCCGAGTGGCCAGGGGCCTCCTACGAGCAGTACTTC